These 27 T cell receptor beta chains were sequenced from one sample in a study of regulatory T cells in long-lasting Graves disease. Noted time point: newly diagnosed GD, antithyroid drugs for less than 3 months. RNA from PBMCs was the source of the TCR library. Researchers made TCR beta libraries by using iRepertoire HTBI primers and running Arm-PCR on CDR3 regions. TCRdb recomputed calls from the multiplex PCR reads with MiXCR, one row per CDR3 protein. The repertoire has 300,000 to 400,000 distinct CDR3 sequences, 16% of them found once; the top ten carry roughly 27%. This sample was also put to use in a study of T cells in Graves' hyperthyroidism and ophthalmopathy.

The sample was peripheral blood mononuclear cells (PBMCs), taken at new diagnosis, from a patient treated with antithyroid drugs. The receptors were sampled from a man aged 35-49 years with Graves disease.

V is TRBV4-3 and J is TRBJ2-5; D might be TRBD1 or TRBD2, each matching 6 bases. Germline V gene lookup returns CDR1 LGHNA and CDR2 YSLEER. Trimming removed 3 bases at V and 5 bases at J, with 16 bases between. The CDR3 extends over 15 amino acids. The CDR3 DNA follows: TGCGCCAGCAGCCATACTATCGGGGGCGGCGAGACCCAGTACTTC. Its translation is CASSHTIGGGETQYF.

This clonotype occurred many times. The chain employs TRBV20-1 and TRBJ2-5, with D possibly matching TRBD1 (5 bases). The CDR3 spans 13 residues. Germline V gene lookup returns CDR1 DFQATT and CDR2 SNEGSKA (reference sequence). V lost 5 bases to trimming and J lost 1 base, with 11 bases between them. CDR3 amino acids: CSASQGFQETQYF. CDR3 DNA sequence: TGCAGTGCTTCCCAGGGCTTCCAAGAGACCCAGTACTTC.

The sample holds many counts of this clonotype. The chain employs TRBV6-1 and TRBJ2-1, with TRBD1 matching 7 bases. Germline V gene sequence: CDR1 MNHNS, CDR2 SASEGT. The V segment lost 8 bases and the J segment 1 base; nucleotides outside the gene matches: 11. This CDR3 spans 16 amino acids. The CDR3 DNA reads TGTGCCAGCGAGAAGGTCGGACAGGCTTCCTACAATGAGCAGTTCTTC. Encoded protein: CASEKVGQASYNEQFF.

A few counts support this clonotype. The rearrangement uses TRBV12-3 or TRBV12-4 and TRBJ2-2; D unresolved. There are 14 residues in the CDR3. Between the trimmed V and J ends, which lost 7 bases and 2 bases, there was a span of 11 bases. The CDR3 DNA is TGTGCCAGCAAAGAAGACATCAACACCGGGGAGCTGTTTTTT. It translates to CASKEDINTGELFF.

This clonotype was counted many times. This rearrangement joins TRBV28 to TRBJ2-7; 7 positions agree with TRBD1. V was pared by 7 bases and J by 0 bases, with 9 bases of the junction left unmatched. This CDR3 comprises 15 residues. CDR1 and CDR2 (germline): MDHEN, SYDVKM. The CDR3 nucleotides are TGTGCCAGCAACCACAGGGGCCGAAGCTCCTACGAGCAGTACTTC. This gives the protein CASNHRGRSSYEQYF.

V usage is TRBV15 and J usage is TRBJ2-5; possibly TRBD2 for D (6 bases). Trimming shortened V by 3 bases and J by 5 bases, and 10 bases separated the two germline ends. This CDR3 has 13 residues. Germline CDR1 and CDR2: LNHNV and YYDKDF (reference sequence). The CDR3 loop reads CATSRTSDETQYF. The CDR3 nucleotides are TGTGCCACCAGCAGGACTAGTGATGAGACCCAGTACTTC.

Many counts were recorded for this clonotype. This sequence joins TRBV5-6 and TRBJ1-1; D ambiguous. Between the trimmed V and J ends, which lost 0 bases and 8 bases, there was a span of 11 bases. The germline CDR1 and CDR2 sequences are SGHDT and YYEEEE. The CDR3 extends over 13 amino acids. CDR3: CASSLAGRTEAFF. The CDR3 DNA reads TGTGCCAGCAGCTTGGCTGGGAGAACCGAAGCTTTCTTT. The full variable domain, with the rest looked up from reference TRBV5-6 and TRBJ1-1, is DAGVTQSPTHLIKTRGQQVTLRCSPKSGHDTVSWYQQALGQGPQFIFQYYEEEERQRGNFPDRFSGHQFPNYSSELNVNALLLGDSALYLCASSLAGRTEAFFGQGTRLTVV.

Many counts were recorded for this clonotype. Here the CDR3 DNA reads TGTGCCAGCAGTTTCGCCCAGGGGCATGAAAAACTGTTTTTT. Protein product: CASSFAQGHEKLFF. The chain is built from TRBV28 and TRBJ1-4; tentative D call: TRBD1 (6 bases). Germline V gene lookup returns CDR1 MDHEN and CDR2 SYDVKM. The CDR3 sequence is 14 residues long. V lost 3 bases, J lost 6 bases, and 11 bases lay in between. The full variable domain, completed using reference TRBV28 and TRBJ1-4, is DVKVTQSSRYLVKRTGEKVFLECVQDMDHENMFWYRQDPGLGLRLIYFSYDVKMKEKGDIPEGYSVSREKKERFSLILESASTNQTSMYLCASSFAQGHEKLFFGSGTQLSVL.

The rearrangement links TRBV28 to TRBJ1-6; D uncertain. The CDR3 is 13 residues long. The V gene lost 7 bases and the J gene lost 8 bases, with 12 bases spanning the gap. CDR1 is MDHEN, CDR2 SYDVKM, per germline. CDR3 coding DNA: TGTGCCAGCACTTCCCCCTCCTATTCACCCCTCCACTTT. Translating gives CASTSPSYSPLHF.

This clonotype was seen more than once but under ten times. The chain uses TRBV9 and TRBJ2-5; D is perhaps TRBD2 (6 bases). Looked up from germline, CDR1 is SGDLS and CDR2 is YYNGEE. The CDR3 consists of 17 residues. Trimming cost V 4 bases and J 2 bases, with 21 bases left between them. This CDR3 reads CASSPRPAGPLQETQYF. For the CDR3, the DNA is TGTGCCAGCAGCCCTCGACCGGCGGGGCCCTTACAAGAGACCCAGTACTTC.

In its sample, this clonotype was seen a few times. The chain combines TRBV5-6 with TRBJ1-1; no clear D gene. From germline, CDR1 is SGHDT and CDR2 YYEEEE. This CDR3 is 14 amino acids long. Trimming pared 6 bases from V and 1 base from J, leaving 13 bases between. CDR3: CASITPGENTEAFF. In DNA form, the CDR3 reads TGTGCCAGCATTACACCCGGAGAGAACACTGAAGCTTTCTTT. Together with reference TRBV5-6 and TRBJ1-1, the CDR3 gives the full variable domain: DAGVTQSPTHLIKTRGQQVTLRCSPKSGHDTVSWYQQALGQGPQFIFQYYEEEERQRGNFPDRFSGHQFPNYSSELNVNALLLGDSALYLCASITPGENTEAFFGQGTRLTVV.

In its sample, this clonotype was seen many times. J is TRBJ2-7 and V is TRBV3-1; D might be TRBD1 (6 bases). Germline assignment: CDR1 LGHDT and CDR2 YNNKEL (reference sequence). Trimming took off 2 bases at V and 6 bases at J, with 8 bases between the two ends. CDR3 length equals 12 residues. The chain's CDR3 is CASSQLGGEQYF. CDR3 nucleotide sequence: TGTGCCAGCAGCCAACTAGGGGGCGAGCAGTACTTC.

This clonotype has only one observation. J is TRBJ2-5 and V is TRBV11-2, with 7 bases fitting TRBD2. Germline-derived CDR1 and CDR2 are SGHAT and FQNNGV. Trimming took 3 bases from V and 2 from J; bases not matched to a gene: 6. This CDR3 is built from 15 residues. The CDR3 is CASSFGTTRQETQYF. Written as DNA, the CDR3 is TGTGCCAGCAGCTTCGGGACTACAAGACAAGAGACCCAGTACTTC.

This clonotype was detected many times. The rearrangement joins TRBV30 to TRBJ1-1; perhaps TRBD1 as D (6 bases). V shed 3 bases and J shed 6 bases, with 11 bases lying between them. Germline loops: CDR1 GTSNPN, CDR2 SVGIG (reference sequence). The CDR3 is 12 residues long. The CDR3 DNA reads TGTGCCTGGAGACAGGGAACCCCTGAAGCTTTCTTT. This codes for CAWRQGTPEAFF.

The table lists this clonotype with many counts. This chain links TRBV3-1 with TRBJ2-7; D is undetermined. CDR3 length equals 13 residues. V dropped 5 bases and J dropped 6 bases, with 14 bases sitting between them. Germline V gene data show CDR1 as LGHDT and CDR2 as YNNKEL (reference sequence). The CDR3 reads CASSSRTWSEQYF. The CDR3 DNA reads as TGTGCCAGCAGCTCTAGAACGTGGAGCGAGCAGTACTTC.

The chain combines TRBV11-2 with TRBJ2-7; TRBD1 matches at 7 bases. Germline V gives CDR1 SGHAT, CDR2 FQNNGV. This CDR3 is 14 amino acids long. V was clipped by 1 base and J by 4 bases; unmatched bases: 4. DNA of the CDR3: TGTGCCAGCAGCTTAGTAGGGGGACAGTACGAGCAGTACTTC. As protein: CASSLVGGQYEQYF.

Many counts were recorded for this clonotype. The V and J genes are TRBV18 and TRBJ1-1; D is ambiguous. V was shortened by 8 bases and J by 3 bases, with 10 bases between the two germline ends. The CDR3 has 12 residues. In germline, CDR1 is KGHSH, CDR2 LQKENI. Here the CDR3 DNA reads TGTGCCAGCGATAGGTCGGACACTGAAGCTTTCTTT. It yields the protein CASDRSDTEAFF. Using reference TRBV18 and TRBJ1-1 for the parts outside the CDR3, the full variable domain is NAGVMQNPRHLVRRRGQEARLRCSPMKGHSHVYWYRQLPEEGLKFMVYLQKENIIDESGMPKERFSAEFPKEGPSILRIQQVVRGDSAAYFCASDRSDTEAFFGQGTRLTVV.

This sequence joins TRBV6-5 and TRBJ1-5; 10 nucleotides line up with TRBD1. Germline trimming cut 2 bases from V and 4 bases from J; bases unmatched to any gene: 5. CDR1 is MNHEY, CDR2 SVGAGI, per germline. There are 16 residues in the CDR3. CDR3 protein: CASSYGPGQGNQPQHF. In nucleotides, the CDR3 is TGTGCCAGCAGTTACGGACCGGGACAGGGGAATCAGCCCCAGCATTTT.

This clonotype was found many times. J is TRBJ2-2 and V is TRBV7-2; a weak D match, TRBD2 (6 bases). Germline CDR1 and CDR2: SGHTA and FQGNSA. There are 16 residues in the CDR3. Trimming took 5 bases from V and 4 from J, leaving 17 bases between them. DNA of the CDR3: TGTGCCAGCAGCCCGACTAGTGGCACCGGCACCGGGGAGCTGTTTTTT. Translation gives CASSPTSGTGTGELFF. Looking up the rest from reference TRBV7-2 and TRBJ2-2 gives the full variable domain: GAGVSQSPSNKVTEKGKDVELRCDPISGHTALYWYRQSLGQGLEFLIYFQGNSAPDKSGLPSDRFSAERTGGSVSTLTIQRTQQEDSAVYLCASSPTSGTGTGELFFGEGSRLTVL.

This clonotype was detected ten times or more. CDR3 coding DNA: TGTGCCTGGAGTTGGGCCGGGGAGCTGTTTTTT. Its protein product is CAWSWAGELFF. V gene TRBV30 combines with J gene TRBJ2-2; D unclear. The germline V gene has CDR1 GTSNPN and CDR2 SVGIG (reference sequence). This CDR3 is built from 11 residues. Trimming took off 2 bases at V and 6 bases at J, with 4 bases between the two ends.

This clonotype occurred many times. V gene TRBV6-1 combines with J gene TRBJ2-1, with TRBD2 as a possible D gene (6 bases). The CDR3 is 14 residues long. Germline V gene lookup returns CDR1 MNHNS and CDR2 SASEGT. The V and J ends lost 7 bases and 7 bases respectively, with 17 bases between them. The CDR3, as DNA: TGTGCCAGCAAGGGGCGGGGTACCTTAAATGAGCAGTTCTTC. Encoded protein: CASKGRGTLNEQFF.

This clonotype was seen many times. The chain recombines TRBV28 with TRBJ1-1, with TRBD1 identical over 10 bases. The CDR3 loop spans 17 amino acids. V shed 2 bases and J 4 bases; nucleotides not matched to a gene: 10. Germline CDR1 reads MDHEN; CDR2 reads SYDVKM. Here the CDR3 reads CASSLNRGQGLRTEAFF. The CDR3 DNA reads as TGTGCCAGCAGTTTAAACCGGGGACAGGGGTTGCGCACTGAAGCTTTCTTT.

V usage is TRBV7-2 and J usage is TRBJ2-7, with TRBD2 matching over 12 bases. This CDR3 spans 16 amino acids. CDR1 is SGHTA and CDR2 is FQGNSA in the germline V gene. J gave up 1 base and V 1 base, and 2 bases lay outside the gene matches. DNA for the CDR3: TGTACCAGCAGCTTAGAGGGACTAGCGGGTTCCTACGAGCAGTACTTC. Protein sequence: CTSSLEGLAGSYEQYF.

This clonotype was counted many times. The chain uses TRBV2 and TRBJ2-3; the match to TRBD2 covers 13 bases. With V trimmed by 4 bases and J by 3 bases, 4 bases remained unmatched. The CDR3 is 16 amino acids. Germline V CDR1 and CDR2: SNHLY, FYNNEI. The CDR3 sequence is CASSARTSGGTDTQYF. As DNA, the CDR3 is TGTGCCAGCAGTGCACGGACTAGCGGGGGAACAGATACGCAGTATTTT.

This clonotype was detected only a few times. The CDR3 is CASSYSRGVGQETQYF. The CDR3 DNA is TGTGCCAGCAGTTACTCTAGGGGCGTTGGTCAAGAGACCCAGTACTTC. This chain connects TRBV6-2 or TRBV6-3 to TRBJ2-5, with D perhaps matching TRBD1 (5 bases). Germline-derived CDR1 and CDR2 are MNHEY and SVGEGT. The ends were cut back, 0 bases at V and 2 bases at J, with 13 bases in the middle. This CDR3 contains 16 residues.

This clonotype appeared a few times. The chain combines TRBV24-1 with TRBJ1-2; weak D call: TRBD1 (5 bases). The V gene lost 4 bases and the J gene lost 5 bases, with 13 bases spanning the gap. The CDR3 sequence is 14 residues long. Germline lookup yields CDR1 KGHDR and CDR2 SFDVKD. CDR3 amino acids: CATSDRGRLYGYTF. In DNA, the CDR3 is TGTGCCACCAGTGACCGGGGACGGTTATATGGCTACACCTTC.

This clonotype appeared a few times. A far larger clone is one nucleotide away, so this likely arose from a read error. The rearrangement links TRBV28 to TRBJ2-4; 8 nucleotides agree with TRBD1. The closer fit of TRBJ2-5 to the DNA end suggests the J call may be wrong. The CDR3 length is 15 residues. Germline values: CDR1 MDHEN, CDR2 SYDVKM. Here the CDR3 DNA reads TGTGCCAGCAGTCCGGGGACAGGATGGGATGAGACCCAGTACTTC. It is translated as CASSPGTGWDETQYF.